Ten or more counts support the clone carrying this TCR beta chain. Its specificity is unknown. The entry originates in a study of response to subunit inactivated influenza vaccine. Using its own MiXCR run on the RT-PCR reads, TCRdb lists one record per CDR3 protein. The sample contains approximately 700,000 distinct CDR3 sequences, 15% to 18% of which appear only once. CDR1 and CDR2 (germline): SGHVS, FNYEAQ. Deletions cut 4 bases from V and 0 bases from J, with 11 bases between. The length of the CDR3 is 15 residues. General observations from the study: Authors suggested few new T cells are recruited by each seasonal influenza vaccination.

The genes are TRBV7-6 and TRBJ2-3, with D possibly TRBD2 on 6 matching bases. This material consisted of PBMCs from blood, taken 11 to 12 days after vaccination. The clonotype originates from a man between 50 and 59 years old who received an inactivated influenza vaccine. The CDR3 DNA reads TGTGCCAGCAGCTGGGGACTCGCTAGCACAGATACGCAGTATTTT. This encodes CASSWGLASTDTQYF.